The 10 T cell receptor beta chains given below trace back to one sample, sequenced in a study of tumor and adjacent non-tumor tissue in lung cancer. The template was RNA from unsorted bulk tissue. More than 3 cm separated this lung sample from the edge of the tumor. TCRbeta libraries were built with three rounds of nested PCR, modified from ARM-PCR. TCRdb re-analysed the multiplex PCR reads in MiXCR, keeping a single row per CDR3 protein. The repertoire holds nearly 50,000 distinct CDR3 sequences, with around 59% as singletons. The sample consisted of distant non-tumor lung tissue. These receptors were obtained from a woman aged 70-85 years with non-small cell lung cancer.

On this clonotype itself: A much larger clone sits a single nucleotide away, making a read error possible. The genes are TRBV5-1 and TRBJ2-1, with D maybe TRBD1 (5 bases). In germline, CDR1 is SGHRS, CDR2 YFSETQ. This CDR3 is 14 amino acids long. The V end was cut by 4 bases, the J end by 5 bases, with 13 bases between. CDR3 bases: TGCGCCAGCAGCCCCTGGACACGGGACAATGAGCAGTTCTTC. This gives the protein CASSPWTRDNEQFF. The full variable domain, its missing parts supplied by reference TRBV5-1 and TRBJ2-1, is KAGVTQTPRYLIKTRGQQVTLSCSPISGHRSVSWYQQTPGQGLQFLFEYFSETQRNKGNFPGRFSGRQFSNSRSEMNVSTLELGDSALYLCASSPWTRDNEQFFGPGTRLTVL.

This clonotype was seen once. Given a much more abundant clone one base away, this may be a read error. The genes are TRBV13 and TRBJ2-3, with D unresolved. The CDR3 is made up of 13 amino acids. The V end lost 5 bases, the J end lost 1 base, and 7 bases lay between the germline ends. Germline CDR1 PRHDT, CDR2 FYEKMQ (reference sequence). CDR3 in amino acids: CASSMDRTDTQYF. The CDR3 nucleotides read TGTGCCAGCAGCATGGACCGCACAGATACGCAGTATTTT.

The table lists this clonotype with a few counts. The CDR3 end shows no conserved phenylalanine or tryptophan, and so a read error is likely. The DNA is omitted, as the CDR3 cannot be located on it reliably, and the CDR3 follows TCRdb's listing. The V call is TRBV29-1, the J call TRBJ2-5. The V gene's germline CDR1 is SQVTM and CDR2 ANQGSEA. The CDR3 length is 14 residues, termini included. The CDR3 reads CSVLPLAAKETRYS.

In the case of this clonotype: This may be a read error, as it is one base from a much larger clone. The V call is TRBV7-8, the J call TRBJ1-2; D gene unclear. The CDR3 runs to 13 residues. Looked up from germline, CDR1 is SGHVS and CDR2 is FQNEAQ. DNA for the CDR3: TGTGCCAGCAGCTTAGGACCAGATTATGGCCACACCTTC. Its protein is CASSLGPDYGHTF.

Of note for this clonotype: Here the CDR3 omits its conserved ending phenylalanine or tryptophan, so a read error is the likely source. The chain links TRBV28 to TRBJ1-2; TRBD1 is a possible D gene (5 bases). V lost 5 bases and J 6 bases, leaving 19 bases between the germline ends. There are 15 residues in the CDR3. Germline V gene sequence: CDR1 MDHEN, CDR2 SYDVKM. This CDR3 reads CASSVAGISIDGYTS. The CDR3, as DNA: TGTGCCAGCAGTGTAGCAGGGATCAGTATCGATGGCTACACCTCC.

This clonotype was found many times. This chain uses TRBV7-9 with TRBJ2-1, with D tentatively TRBD2 (5 bases). The length of the CDR3 is 15 residues. Trimming took 5 bases from V and 8 from J, leaving 19 bases between them. Germline CDR1 reads SEHNR; CDR2 reads FQNEAQ (reference sequence). The CDR3 reads CASSPEGSKAYEQFF. The CDR3, as DNA: TGTGCCAGCAGCCCCGAGGGTAGCAAGGCCTATGAGCAGTTCTTC.

In the case of this clonotype: This CDR3 fails to terminate in the conserved phenylalanine or tryptophan, so it likely reflects a read error. The chain links TRBV5-1 to TRBJ2-1; D remains unclear. Trimming took 1 base from V and 1 from J, leaving 9 bases between them. Germline V gene data show CDR1 as SGHRS and CDR2 as YFSETQ. The CDR3 is made up of 15 amino acids. As DNA, the CDR3 is TGCGCCAGCAGCTTGCTGGCAGGATCCTACAATGAGCAGTTCATC. Translated: CASSLLAGSYNEQFI.

This clonotype has a count of ten or more. CDR3 in amino acids: CASSYHSFQGAGYGYTF. The CDR3 nucleotides read TGTGCCAGCAGTTACCATTCTTTTCAGGGGGCTGGCTATGGCTACACCTTC. J is TRBJ1-2 and V is TRBV6-5, with 8 bases lining up with TRBD1. Germline trimming cut 2 bases from V and 4 bases from J; bases unmatched to any gene: 12. The CDR3 has 17 amino acids. Germline lookup yields CDR1 MNHEY and CDR2 SVGAGI.

This clonotype is medium-sized in the sample. The V and J genes are TRBV29-1 and TRBJ2-3; TRBD2 agrees at 12 bases. The germline V gene encodes CDR1 SQVTM and CDR2 ANQGSEA. The V and J ends lost 2 bases and 3 bases, in that order; junction bases with no gene match: 3. This CDR3 is built from 15 residues. This chain's CDR3 is CSVELGTSGTDTQYF. The CDR3 DNA follows: TGCAGCGTTGAATTAGGGACTAGCGGGACAGATACGCAGTATTTT.

As concerns this clonotype: This may come from a read error, since a much larger clone is one base off. This chain links TRBV11-2 with TRBJ2-7, with 7 nucleotides matching TRBD2. Germline V CDR1 and CDR2: SGHAT, FQNNGV. There are 18 residues in the CDR3. The CDR3: CASSYSGTIEIYSYDQYF. CDR3 in DNA: TGTGCCAGCAGCTACTCCGGGACTATCGAAATTTACTCCTACGATCAGTACTTC.